This T cell receptor beta chain was profiled in a study of T cells after yellow fever vaccination. TCRdb used MiXCR to reprocess the 5' RACE reads, holding one entry per CDR3 protein. The profile shows about 350,000 distinct CDR3 sequences, roughly an eighth of them singletons. This clonotype came up many times. This CDR3 contains 15 residues. Germline lookup yields CDR1 MGHRA and CDR2 YSYEKL. V dropped 4 bases and J dropped 5 bases, with 17 bases sitting between them. The chain has TRBV4-1 and TRBJ2-5; D remains unclear. The sample was CD4+ T cells sorted from PBMCs, taken 15 days after the yellow fever booster vaccination. The receptor's source is a young man who received the YFV17D yellow fever vaccine. The CDR3 is CASSPEADGRETQYF. The DNA of the CDR3 is TGCGCCAGCAGCCCCGAGGCGGACGGGCGGGAGACCCAGTACTTC.